One sample yielded the 21 T cell receptor beta chains listed below, sequenced in a study of patients and donors after allogeneic stem cell transplantation. TCRdb recomputed calls from the RT-PCR reads with MiXCR, one row per CDR3 protein. The sample includes about 160,000 distinct CDR3 sequences, about 36% of them seen just once. Sample: blood, either unsorted or a sorted T cell fraction (not recorded which). These receptors were obtained from a human donor who was either an allogeneic HSCT recipient or a stem cell or donor lymphocyte infusion donor (not recorded which). It is not recorded whose cells these are; they may come from a transplant donor.

This clonotype was detected a few times. The rearrangement links TRBV5-1 to TRBJ2-2; D not resolved. V was shortened by 2 bases and J by 2 bases, with 10 bases between the two germline ends. Germline V gene lookup returns CDR1 SGHRS and CDR2 YFSETQ. CDR3 length equals 15 residues. The CDR3 protein is CASSFSASNTGELFF. The DNA of the CDR3 is TGCGCCAGCAGCTTCAGTGCCAGCAACACCGGGGAGCTGTTTTTT. The full variable domain, rest sourced from reference TRBV5-1 and TRBJ2-2, is KAGVTQTPRYLIKTRGQQVTLSCSPISGHRSVSWYQQTPGQGLQFLFEYFSETQRNKGNFPGRFSGRQFSNSRSEMNVSTLELGDSALYLCASSFSASNTGELFFGEGSRLTVL.

The chain couples TRBV10-3 to TRBJ1-6; possible D gene TRBD1, 5 bases. V gave up 0 bases and J gave up 7 bases, with 13 bases separating them. CDR3 length equals 16 residues. Germline loops: CDR1 ENHRY, CDR2 SYGVKD. CDR3 amino acids: CAISESLQGINSPLHF. The CDR3 bases are TGTGCCATCAGTGAGTCGCTCCAGGGCATAAATTCACCCCTCCACTTT.

The rearrangement links TRBV9 to TRBJ2-7; no definite D call. The CDR3 runs 14 residues. V was cut by 6 bases and J by 0 bases, with 13 bases left in between. The germline gives CDR1 SGDLS, CDR2 YYNGEE. The CDR3: CASTLRGDSYEQYV. Here the CDR3 DNA reads TGTGCCAGCACCCTACGAGGCGACTCCTACGAGCAGTACGTC.

This clonotype appeared a few times. V usage is TRBV5-5 and J usage is TRBJ2-2, with 7 bases lining up with TRBD2. V was pared by 4 bases and J by 5 bases, with 8 bases of the junction left unmatched. This CDR3 has 15 residues. Germline CDR1 is SGHKS and CDR2 is YYEKEE (reference sequence). Here the CDR3 DNA reads TGTGCCAGCAGCGGAGGCGGGGGAGGTACCGGGGAGCTGTTTTTT. This sequence encodes CASSGGGGGTGELFF.

V is TRBV9 and J is TRBJ2-3, with TRBD2 matching over 11 bases. With V trimmed by 4 bases and J by 4 bases, 5 bases remained unmatched. CDR1 and CDR2 from the germline V gene are SGDLS and YYNGEE. The CDR3 consists of 15 residues. The chain's CDR3 is CASSPGTSGSDTQYF. The CDR3 nucleotides read TGTGCCAGCAGCCCGGGGACTAGCGGCTCAGATACGCAGTATTTT.

The table lists this clonotype with a few counts. This sequence joins TRBV27 and TRBJ2-7; either TRBD1 or TRBD2 may supply D (5 bases each). The CDR3 spans 15 residues. The germline gives CDR1 MNHEY, CDR2 SMNVEV (reference sequence). V was trimmed by 5 bases and J by 7 bases, leaving 21 bases between them. CDR3: CASSPLWGRSHEQYF. The CDR3 DNA is TGTGCCAGCAGTCCACTCTGGGGACGGTCGCATGAGCAGTACTTC.

For this clonotype: The junction shows a germline mismatch at one end, possibly a read error. The chain employs TRBV7-7 and TRBJ2-5, with 12 bases lining up with TRBD2. CDR1 is SSHAT and CDR2 is FNYEAQ in the germline V gene (reference sequence). This CDR3 contains 19 residues. The CDR3 sequence is CASSPVASGGASIQETQYF. The CDR3 nucleotides are TGTGCTAGCAGTCCGGTTGCTAGCGGGGGGGCGTCGATCCAAGAGACCCAGTACTTC.

V usage is TRBV12-3 or TRBV12-4 and J usage is TRBJ2-7; D gene unclear. V lost 3 bases and J 3 bases, leaving 6 bases between the germline ends. The CDR3 is made up of 12 amino acids. The CDR3 reads CASSFILYEQYF. DNA of the CDR3: TGTGCCAGCAGTTTTATCCTCTACGAGCAGTACTTC.

This clonotype was observed a handful of times. CDR3 sequence: CASQLRDTEAFF. The CDR3, as DNA: TGTGCCAGCCAGCTCAGGGACACTGAAGCTTTCTTT. The rearrangement uses TRBV12-3 or TRBV12-4 and TRBJ1-1; D is possibly TRBD1 (5 bases). V was clipped by 8 bases and J by 3 bases, with 10 bases between them. This CDR3 spans 12 amino acids.

V gene TRBV4-3 combines with J gene TRBJ2-7; D unresolved. Germline lookup yields CDR1 LGHNA and CDR2 YSLEER. V lost 3 bases and J 0 bases, leaving 9 bases between the germline ends. This CDR3 region has 14 residues. The CDR3 coding sequence is TGCGCCAGCAGCCACCAACCCAGCTCCTACGAGCAGTACTTC. This codes for CASSHQPSSYEQYF.

This clonotype was detected only a few times. The chain couples TRBV6-1 to TRBJ2-7, with 8 bases fitting TRBD1. Germline CDR1 reads MNHNS; CDR2 reads SASEGT. V was pared by 2 bases and J by 4 bases, with 7 bases of the junction left unmatched. The CDR3 contains 15 residues. The DNA for the CDR3 is TGTGCCAGCAGTGAATTGGACAGGGAGGCTTACGAGCAGTACGTC. Its protein is CASSELDREAYEQYV.

This clonotype was recorded a few times. The chain carries TRBV5-1 and TRBJ1-4; TRBD1 is a possible D gene (5 bases). Trimming pared 3 bases from V and 5 bases from J, leaving 11 bases between. The CDR3 length is 14 residues. In germline, CDR1 is SGHRS, CDR2 YFSETQ. The CDR3 loop reads CASSSAGRNEKLFF. In DNA, the CDR3 is TGCGCCAGCAGCTCCGCAGGGAGGAATGAAAAACTGTTTTTT.

The chain is built from TRBV7-2 and TRBJ1-3; weak D call: TRBD1 (5 bases). In germline, CDR1 is SGHTA, CDR2 FQGNSA. The CDR3 sequence is 14 residues long. V lost 4 bases to trimming and J lost 1 base, with 8 bases between them. CDR3 nucleotides: TGTGCCAGCAGCTCCGGGACTTCTGGAAACACCATATATTTT. As protein: CASSSGTSGNTIYF. The entire variable domain, with the rest obtained from reference TRBV7-2 and TRBJ1-3, is as follows: GAGVSQSPSNKVTEKGKDVELRCDPISGHTALYWYRQSLGQGLEFLIYFQGNSAPDKSGLPSDRFSAERTGGSVSTLTIQRTQQEDSAVYLCASSSGTSGNTIYFGEGSWLTVV.

V gene TRBV6-5 combines with J gene TRBJ2-4; 10 nucleotides line up with TRBD2. The CDR3 totals 15 residues. Germline V CDR1 and CDR2: MNHEY, SVGAGI. Trimming cost V 2 bases and J 4 bases; bases outside gene matches: 2. CDR3 region: CASSYETSGKNIQYF. The CDR3 DNA sequence: TGTGCCAGCAGTTACGAGACTAGCGGGAAAAACATTCAGTACTTC.

This clonotype was detected ten times or more. V and J are TRBV15 and TRBJ1-1; no reliable D call. In germline, CDR1 is LNHNV, CDR2 YYDKDF (reference sequence). V gave up 5 bases and J gave up 2 bases, with 15 bases separating them. The CDR3 sequence is 15 residues long. The CDR3 DNA is TGTGCCACCAGCGGTAGTTCCTGGCCTAACACTGAAGCTTTCTTT. This gives the protein CATSGSSWPNTEAFF.

There are a few counts of this clonotype. The J gene is TRBJ2-3, the V gene TRBV6-2 or TRBV6-3, with TRBD2 matching 7 bases. The CDR3 covers 13 residues. Per germline, CDR1 MNHEY and CDR2 SVGEGT. The junction had 5 bases not matched to a gene; V was cut back by 5 bases and J by 6 bases. The chain's CDR3 is CASSRTRRDTQYF. The CDR3 DNA is TGTGCCAGCAGTCGGACTAGGAGGGATACGCAGTATTTT.

This chain joins TRBV7-3 and TRBJ2-2, with D hard to call. Germline CDR1 is SGHTA and CDR2 is FQGTGA. The V end lost 7 bases, the J end lost 3 bases, and 18 bases lay between the germline ends. This CDR3 is built from 16 residues. The CDR3 DNA sequence: TGTGCCAGCACCACCCTACAGCAAGGCGACACCGGGGAGCTGTTTTTT. Protein: CASTTLQQGDTGELFF.

The genes are TRBV7-2 and TRBJ2-1; 9 bases match TRBD2. The CDR3 is 16 residues long. Losses at the gene ends were 2 bases for V and 2 bases for J; bases not matched to a gene: 4. Per the germline V gene, CDR1 is SGHTA and CDR2 is FQGNSA. CDR3: CASSLIAGGTYNEQFF. CDR3 nucleotides: TGTGCCAGCAGCTTAATTGCGGGGGGGACCTACAATGAGCAGTTCTTC.

The gene calls are TRBV6-2 or TRBV6-3 and TRBJ1-5; D is possibly TRBD1 (6 bases). Trimming took 11 bases from V and 0 from J, leaving 14 bases between them. The CDR3 loop spans 14 amino acids. Germline-derived CDR1 and CDR2 are MNHEY and SVGEGT. Here the CDR3 reads CAVDRTYSNQPQHF. The CDR3 bases are TGTGCCGTCGACAGGACTTATAGCAATCAGCCCCAGCATTTT.

This clonotype was observed a handful of times. The chain combines TRBV12-3 or TRBV12-4 with TRBJ1-6; tentatively, D is TRBD1 (6 bases). This CDR3 has 15 residues. V lost 0 bases to trimming and J lost 8 bases, with 11 bases between them. The CDR3 nucleotides are TGTGCCAGCAGTTTAGCTACAGGGCCTGATTCACCCCTCCACTTT. It translates to CASSLATGPDSPLHF.

The CDR3 DNA reads as TGTGCCAGCAGCGGTGGGTTGTACAATGAGCAGTTCTTC. This translates into CASSGGLYNEQFF. The gene calls are TRBV28 and TRBJ2-1; D ambiguous. Germline V gene data show CDR1 as MDHEN and CDR2 as SYDVKM. The CDR3 loop spans 13 amino acids. Trimming removed 6 bases from V and 4 bases from J, with 10 bases in between.